This T cell receptor (beta chain) was identified in a study of glioma-infiltrating T cells. Study context: Dexamethasone exposure before glioma surgery was limited to six or fewer days. Whole-study results and caveats: Non-neoplastic patients had below-expected tissue-blood divergence, while all gliomas exceeded expectation.

TCR alpha and beta CDR3 regions were amplified from RNA using iRepertoire nested multiplex PCR. TCRdb reanalysed the multiplex PCR reads using MiXCR and keeps one entry per CDR3 protein. This sample has more than 350,000 distinct CDR3 sequences, with 41% found just once. This clonotype was observed a handful of times. Its specificity is unknown. The sample consisted of glioma tissue, nonneoplastic brain tissue, or PBMCs (not recorded which). This TCR was recovered from a human donor with low-grade glioma or glioblastoma, undergoing nonglioma brain surgery, or in good health (not recorded which).

The CDR3 loop is CASSRTSGRSRGTDTQYF. The CDR3 nucleotides read TGTGCCAGCAGCCGGACTAGCGGGAGGAGTCGGGGCACAGATACGCAGTATTTT. This chain uses TRBV6-5 with TRBJ2-3; 14 bases map to TRBD2. Germline CDR1 reads MNHEY; CDR2 reads SVGAGI. With 6 bases clipped from V and 1 base from J, the junction kept 9 bases outside the gene matches. The CDR3 is 18 residues long.